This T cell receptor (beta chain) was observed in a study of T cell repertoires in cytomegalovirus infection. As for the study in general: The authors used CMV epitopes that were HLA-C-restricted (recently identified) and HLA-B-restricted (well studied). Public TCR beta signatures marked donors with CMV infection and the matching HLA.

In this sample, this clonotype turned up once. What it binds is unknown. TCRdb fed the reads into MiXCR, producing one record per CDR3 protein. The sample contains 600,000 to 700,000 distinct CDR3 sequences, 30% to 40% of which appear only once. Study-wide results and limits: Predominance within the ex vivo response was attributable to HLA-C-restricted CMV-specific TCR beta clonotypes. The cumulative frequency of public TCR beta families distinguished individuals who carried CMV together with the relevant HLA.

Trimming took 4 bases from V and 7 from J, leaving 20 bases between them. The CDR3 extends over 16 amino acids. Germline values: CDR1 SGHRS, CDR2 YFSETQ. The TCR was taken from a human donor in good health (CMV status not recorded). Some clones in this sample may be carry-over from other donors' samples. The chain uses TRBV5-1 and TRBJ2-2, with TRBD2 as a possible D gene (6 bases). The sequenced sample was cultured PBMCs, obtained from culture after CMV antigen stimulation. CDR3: CASSTGTSLLGGELFF. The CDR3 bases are TGCGCCAGCAGCACCGGGACTTCCCTTTTGGGCGGGGAGCTGTTTTTT.